This T cell receptor (beta chain) appears in the sequencing data of a study of cytomegalovirus exposure and HLA in healthy donors. Study-wide results and limits: Later analysis demonstrated an association between a missense DCLRE1C variant and TCR beta V- and J-gene trimming. Listed as cytomegalovirus-associated were 170 or so TCR beta chains. For most TCR beta V segments, an earlier analysis put the productive rate at about 87% or about 30% of the time. Most TCR sequences were rare, but some public TCRs occurred in many donors.

A remark on this clone: Antigen unknown.

PCR employed 60 Vbeta and 13 Jbeta primers. Method: immunoSEQ multiplex PCR; TCRdb's copy keeps in-frame clones and lacks some. This repertoire shows 110,000 to 150,000 clones, almost 85% found once; its top ten account for roughly 10%. The specimen sequenced was PBMCs. This sequence originates from a woman aged 60-75 years in good health and CMV-seropositive.

CDR3 residues: CASSTYDMTDTQYF. Here the CDR3 DNA reads TGTGCCAGCAGCACCTACGACATGACAGATACGCAGTATTTT. This chain joins TRBV21-1 and TRBJ2-3; the table calls TRBD1, which could not be checked here. TRBV21-1 is described as a pseudogene. CDR3 length equals 14 residues.